This TCR beta chain was sequenced during a study of CD8 T cells in Susac syndrome. The sequenced target, TCR beta, came from blood CD8+ and CD4+ T cells. With regard to this clonotype: Its antigen is currently unknown.

V lost 6 bases to trimming and J lost 11 bases, with 11 bases between them. Germline V gene sequence: CDR1 MDHEN, CDR2 SYDVKM. The CDR3 covers 11 residues. Findings of the study overall: Peak Susac CD8+ clonal expansion occurred in TEMRA cells and active patients.

When the RNA was reverse transcribed, random hexamers were used with an input of roughly 0.45 to 1 ug. TCRdb passed the immunoSEQ multiplex PCR reads through MiXCR, listing each CDR3 protein once. Here the sample spans about 130,000 distinct CDR3 sequences, 95% being singletons. The gene calls are TRBV28 and TRBJ1-5, with D perhaps matching TRBD1 (5 bases). The TCR was taken from a human donor with Susac syndrome. The sample comprised CD8+ T cells from PBMCs. The CDR3 coding sequence is TGTGCCAGCAGCCCCACGGGGGCCCAGCATTTT. It encodes CASSPTGAQHF.